A selection of T cell receptor beta chains follows, all from one sample in a study of cytomegalovirus exposure and HLA in healthy donors. Some clones are missing from TCRdb's copy, which holds only in-frame ones; the method was immunoSEQ multiplex PCR. Its clone listing holds more than 200,000 clones. Sequenced material: PBMCs. All receptors come from a woman aged 25 to 45 in good health and CMV-seropositive. The conserved cysteine and the conserved F or W are not part of the CDR3 here. The order of the fields is CDR3 protein, J gene, V gene.

ASSSGYEQY | TRBJ2-7 | TRBV5-4
ASSSTGSQVAF | TRBJ1-1 | TRBV7-2
ASSQDPGDSNEKLF | TRBJ1-4 | TRBV4-3
ASSTWGPVGELF | TRBJ2-2 | TRBV6-5
AIRPDRTGETQY | TRBJ2-5 | TRBV10-3
SALSGTSGTDTQY | TRBJ2-3 | TRBV29-1
ASSLRDRGESGANVLT | TRBJ2-6 | TRBV7-6
ASSPRTGAANTEAF | TRBJ1-1 | TRBV18
ASSSSGTTLHEQY | TRBJ2-7 | TRBV28
ASSPTGEGGNQPQH | TRBJ1-5 | TRBV27
ASRPSWSGNTEAF | TRBJ1-1 | TRBV6-1
ASSRQGNTEAF | TRBJ1-1 | TRBV14
AISESISQVGQPQH | TRBJ1-5 | TRBV10-3
ASSFGGQSLH | TRBJ1-6 | TRBV12-1
ASSSGLTYNEQF | TRBJ2-1 | TRBV7-7
ASSPGTGGLETQY | TRBJ2-5 | TRBV18
ASRPGGDLTEAF | TRBJ1-1 | TRBV14
SASLSYGYT | TRBJ1-2 | TRBV20-1
ASSGTRNEQF | TRBJ2-1 | TRBV19
ASSKGHLGTDTQY | TRBJ2-3 | TRBV10-1
ASSGQGNEEKLF | TRBJ1-4 | TRBV9
ASREPGNSPLH | TRBJ1-6 | TRBV2
ASTTGAGQPQH | TRBJ1-5 | TRBV6-5
ASSLVVFTGGPYSSSYEQY | TRBJ2-7 | TRBV5-1
ASSLARDTNYGYT | TRBJ1-2 | TRBV7-9
ASSTDRAGELF | TRBJ2-2 | TRBV27
ASSRGLAGNEQF | TRBJ2-1 | TRBV11-3
SVESGYGYT | TRBJ1-2 | TRBV29-1
ASSFYGADTQY | TRBJ2-3 | TRBV6-5
SVAGGTGEFLFYEQY | TRBJ2-7 | TRBV29-1
ASSQVGDGETQY | TRBJ2-5 | TRBV4-1
ASSPYWDTVINEQF | TRBJ2-1 | TRBV7-7
ASSGEVSYEQY | TRBJ2-7 | TRBV2
ASSQFSGNEQF | TRBJ2-1 | TRBV4-3
AISDGDRDPNYGYT | TRBJ1-2 | TRBV10-3
ASKRIAGVAYEQY | TRBJ2-7 | TRBV28
ASSPQLAGGEAF | TRBJ1-1 | TRBV11-3
ASYRGGGELF | TRBJ2-2 | TRBV27
ASSERTEYTEAF | TRBJ1-1 | TRBV6-1
ASSTGNEQY | TRBJ2-7 | TRBV5-6
ASSSLDRGGYEQY | TRBJ2-7 | TRBV5-1
AWRARGVDSPLH | TRBJ1-6 | TRBV30
ASGFGFTEAF | TRBJ1-1 | TRBV12-5
ACSAGTGYGYT | TRBJ1-2 | TRBV11-2
ASMQGAGNSPLH | TRBJ1-6 | TRBV5-1
ASSLDRVGGYT | TRBJ1-2 | TRBV7-2
ASSQSPNGQGIGQPQH | TRBJ1-5 | TRBV4-1
ASSIPGRGDASPLH | TRBJ1-6 | TRBV11-1
ASSVGRGSYNEQF | TRBJ2-1 | TRBV9
ASSSRPAGNANTGELF | TRBJ2-2 | TRBV7-2
ASTLARTGFWSNQPQH | TRBJ1-5 | TRBV19